The 26 T cell receptor beta chains in this list originate from one sample, sequenced in a study of cytomegalovirus exposure and HLA in healthy donors (TCRdb year 2017). Preparation of the library involved the immunoSEQ multiplex PCR assay. For the multiplex PCR, a mixture combining 60 forward primers for TCR Vbeta segments and 13 reverse primers for TCR Jbeta segments was used. Sourced from immuneACCESS, this table was stored by TCRdb with only in-frame sequences that have V and J called. A share of the clones is absent; for the studies checked, an unresolved V gene accounts for under half, and the remainder has no known explanation. This sample holds around 100,000 clones; around three quarters were observed only once. Together, the top ten hold approximately 3.8% of the sample. Sequences were obtained from PBMCs. These receptors came from a man between 45 and 60 years old in good health and CMV-seropositive.

The chain has TRBV2 and TRBJ2-1; D might be TRBD2 (5 bases). CDR1 and CDR2 (germline): SNHLY, FYNNEI. V was pared by 5 bases and J by 6 bases, with 20 bases between. CDR3 length: 16 amino acids. The CDR3 nucleotides are TGTGCCAGCAGTCCGGGCGGGCTAGACCATGGCAATGAGCAGTTCTTC. This encodes CASSPGGLDHGNEQFF. The full variable domain, in which reference TRBV2 and TRBJ2-1 provide the parts outside the CDR3, is EPEVTQTPSHQVTQMGQEVILRCVPISNHLYFYWYRQILGQKVEFLVSFYNNEISEKSEIFDDQFSVERPDGSNFTLKIRSTKLEDSAMYFCASSPGGLDHGNEQFFGPGTRLTVL.

The chain joins TRBV11-3 to TRBJ2-2; 11 bases match TRBD2. There are 15 residues in the CDR3. Trimming removed 2 bases from V and 6 bases from J; junction bases left unmatched: 2. Germline V gives CDR1 SGHNT, CDR2 YENEEA. The CDR3 spells CASSLSLAGAGELFF. Here the CDR3 DNA reads TGTGCCAGCAGCTTATCACTAGCGGGAGCCGGGGAGCTGTTTTTT.

This clone appeared once. The chain carries TRBV29-1 and TRBJ1-1; D remains ambiguous. The CDR3 is made up of 11 amino acids. The V end was cut by 7 bases, the J end by 0 bases, with 6 bases between. Germline assignment: CDR1 SQVTM and CDR2 ANQGSEA. The CDR3, as DNA: TGCAGCGCGAGCCTGAACACTGAAGCTTTCTTT. As protein: CSASLNTEAFF. The variable domain in full, completed from reference TRBV29-1 and TRBJ1-1, reads SAVISQKPSRDICQRGTSLTIQCQVDSQVTMMFWYRQQPGQSLTLIATANQGSEATYESGFVIDKFPISRPNLTFSTLTVSNMSPEDSSIYLCSASLNTEAFFGQGTRLTVV.

The chain uses TRBV6-5 and TRBJ2-7; TRBD1 might be the D (6 bases). V lost 0 bases to trimming and J lost 0 bases, with 6 bases between them. Germline V CDR1 and CDR2: MNHEY, SVGAGI. This CDR3 is 14 amino acids long. CDR3: CASSYSDSSYEQYF. CDR3 in DNA: TGTGCCAGCAGTTACTCGGACAGCTCCTACGAGCAGTACTTC.

This rearrangement joins TRBV5-1 to TRBJ2-5; D might be TRBD1 (5 bases). Germline V gene lookup returns CDR1 SGHRS and CDR2 YFSETQ. CDR3 size: 15 residues. Trimming stripped 4 bases from V and 1 base from J, with 14 bases between. Here the CDR3 reads CASSHSARVQETQYF. In DNA, the CDR3 is TGCGCCAGCAGCCACTCCGCCAGGGTCCAAGAGACCCAGTACTTC. Supplemented by reference TRBV5-1 and TRBJ2-5, the full variable domain reads KAGVTQTPRYLIKTRGQQVTLSCSPISGHRSVSWYQQTPGQGLQFLFEYFSETQRNKGNFPGRFSGRQFSNSRSEMNVSTLELGDSALYLCASSHSARVQETQYFGPGTRLLVL.

The chain recombines TRBV12-5 with TRBJ2-1; 11 positions match TRBD2. V gave up 5 bases and J gave up 2 bases; unmatched junction bases: 11. The CDR3 is 18 amino acids. Germline V lookup: CDR1 LGHNT, CDR2 FRNRAP. CDR3: CASGKSSSGRMAYNEQFF. The CDR3 DNA follows: TGTGCTAGTGGTAAATCATCTAGCGGGAGGATGGCCTACAATGAGCAGTTCTTC.

The J gene is TRBJ2-7, the V gene TRBV28, with 10 bases matching TRBD2. The CDR3 sequence is 15 residues long. Germline CDR1 reads MDHEN; CDR2 reads SYDVKM. With 3 bases clipped from V and 5 bases from J, the junction kept 7 bases outside the gene matches. CDR3 nucleotides: TGTGCCAGCAGTTTTCGCTCTAGCGGGAGCGACGAGCAGTACTTC. Encoded protein: CASSFRSSGSDEQYF.

This chain joins TRBV27 and TRBJ1-4, with D maybe TRBD1 (5 bases). Germline V gene data show CDR1 as MNHEY and CDR2 as SMNVEV (reference sequence). The V end was cut by 6 bases, the J end by 7 bases, with 15 bases between. The CDR3 covers 14 residues. DNA for the CDR3: TGTGCCAGCAGCTTTCGGCGCCAGGGTGAAAAACTGTTTTTT. This translates into CASSFRRQGEKLFF.

The CDR3 DNA reads TGTGCCAGCAGCCTAAGCCTAGATGCGGGCGAGCAGTACTTC. The encoded protein is CASSLSLDAGEQYF. V usage is TRBV7-6 and J usage is TRBJ2-7; TRBD2 might be the D (5 bases). V lost 5 bases and J 6 bases, leaving 17 bases between the germline ends. Germline V gene lookup returns CDR1 SGHVS and CDR2 FNYEAQ. CDR3 size: 14 residues.

V and J are TRBV11-2 and TRBJ2-2; TRBD2 matches at 8 bases. V shed 4 bases, J shed 2 bases, and the junction held 3 bases outside the gene matches. Germline CDR1 reads SGHAT; CDR2 reads FQNNGV. The CDR3 contains 15 residues. CDR3 residues: CASSSVAGNTGELFF. As DNA, the CDR3 is TGTGCCAGCAGCTCTGTAGCGGGAAACACCGGGGAGCTGTTTTTT.

The genes are TRBV6-1 and TRBJ1-4, with D maybe TRBD1 (6 bases). The V gene lost 8 bases and the J gene lost 6 bases, with 19 bases spanning the gap. The CDR3 is made up of 15 amino acids. Germline CDR1 and CDR2: MNHNS and SASEGT. CDR3: CASRRGPGADEKLFF. For the CDR3, the DNA is TGTGCCAGCCGGCGAGGGCCAGGGGCAGATGAAAAACTGTTTTTT.

V is TRBV5-4 and J is TRBJ2-2; D perhaps matches TRBD2 (5 bases). The CDR3 is made up of 14 amino acids. Germline CDR1 reads SGHNT; CDR2 reads YYREEE (reference sequence). Trimming removed 0 bases from V and 6 bases from J, with 9 bases in between. The CDR3 DNA sequence: TGTGCCAGCAGCTTGGTTCGGGGTTCCGGGGAGCTGTTTTTT. It translates to CASSLVRGSGELFF. The whole variable domain, remainder taken from reference TRBV5-4 and TRBJ2-2, is ETGVTQSPTHLIKTRGQQVTLRCSSQSGHNTVSWYQQALGQGPQFIFQYYREEENGRGNFPPRFSGLQFPNYSSELNVNALELDDSALYLCASSLVRGSGELFFGEGSRLTVL.

This sequence joins TRBV19 and TRBJ2-7; 10 bases align to TRBD1. The CDR3 is made up of 16 amino acids. V trimming: 7 bases; J trimming: 1 base; junction bases outside the gene matches: 10. Germline assignment: CDR1 LNHDA and CDR2 SQIVND (reference sequence). CDR3 bases: TGTGCCAGTACTAGGACAGGGGGTATCGATTCCTACGAGCAGTACTTC. It is translated as CASTRTGGIDSYEQYF. Supplemented by reference TRBV19 and TRBJ2-7, the full variable domain reads DGGITQSPKYLFRKEGQNVTLSCEQNLNHDAMYWYRQDPGQGLRLIYYSQIVNDFQKGDIAEGYSVSREKKESFPLTVTSAQKNPTAFYLCASTRTGGIDSYEQYFGPGTRLTVT.

The V gene is TRBV29-1, the J gene TRBJ1-1; TRBD1 aligns across 7 bases. Germline loops: CDR1 SQVTM, CDR2 ANQGSEA. The CDR3 sequence is 14 residues long. V lost 7 bases to trimming and J lost 1 base; unmatched junction nucleotides: 9. CDR3 in amino acids: CSGSRGTANTEAFF. The CDR3 region has the DNA TGCAGCGGTTCGCGCGGGACAGCGAACACTGAAGCTTTCTTT. Based on the CDR3 plus reference TRBV29-1 and TRBJ1-1, the full variable domain is SAVISQKPSRDICQRGTSLTIQCQVDSQVTMMFWYRQQPGQSLTLIATANQGSEATYESGFVIDKFPISRPNLTFSTLTVSNMSPEDSSIYLCSGSRGTANTEAFFGQGTRLTVV.

The chain has TRBV7-2 and TRBJ2-5; TRBD2 agrees at 7 bases. The CDR3 consists of 14 residues. Germline assignment: CDR1 SGHTA and CDR2 FQGNSA. Trimming removed 0 bases from V and 5 bases from J; junction bases left unmatched: 3. The CDR3 sequence is CASSLAGGRETQYF. The CDR3, as DNA: TGTGCCAGCAGCTTAGCGGGAGGGCGGGAGACCCAGTACTTC.

This clone is medium-sized. V is TRBV6-4 and J is TRBJ2-1, with TRBD2 as a possible D gene (5 bases). V was clipped by 0 bases and J by 8 bases, with 11 bases between them. Germline CDR1 and CDR2: MRHNA and SNTAGT. CDR3 size: 14 residues. The CDR3 sequence is CASSDSWESDEQFF. CDR3 in DNA: TGTGCCAGCAGTGACTCGTGGGAGAGCGATGAGCAGTTCTTC.

The chain recombines TRBV11-3 with TRBJ2-1; 8 nucleotides line up with TRBD2. The V segment lost 2 bases and the J segment 1 base; nucleotides outside the gene matches: 1. From germline, CDR1 is SGHNT and CDR2 YENEEA. The CDR3 length is 15 residues. The CDR3 DNA follows: TGTGCCAGCAGCTTAAGCGGGAGTTCCTACAATGAGCAGTTCTTC. This codes for CASSLSGSSYNEQFF.

This sequence joins TRBV28 and TRBJ2-5; tentative D call: TRBD2 (6 bases). V was pared by 4 bases and J by 4 bases, with 10 bases between. CDR1 MDHEN and CDR2 SYDVKM come from the germline V gene. The CDR3 sequence is 13 residues long. As DNA, the CDR3 is TGTGCCAGCAGTTCAGGAGGGTCAGAGACCCAGTACTTC. The encoded protein is CASSSGGSETQYF.

The V call is TRBV2, the J call TRBJ2-3; 7 bases match TRBD1. The length of the CDR3 is 14 residues. Germline V lookup: CDR1 SNHLY, CDR2 FYNNEI. J gave up 5 bases and V 7 bases, and 9 bases lay outside the gene matches. CDR3 in DNA: TGTGCCAGCAAACAGGGACAGCAACGAGATACGCAGTATTTT. It specifies CASKQGQQRDTQYF.

The rearrangement links TRBV30 to TRBJ2-4; D gene uncertain. The CDR3 sequence is 12 residues long. V was clipped by 0 bases and J by 4 bases, with 4 bases between them. Per germline, CDR1 GTSNPN and CDR2 SVGIG (reference sequence). The CDR3 region is CAWSVRKNIQYF. CDR3 DNA: TGTGCCTGGAGTGTTCGGAAAAACATTCAGTACTTC.

This chain uses TRBV5-8 with TRBJ1-1, with 9 nucleotides matching TRBD1. V shed 4 bases, J shed 4 bases, and the junction held 5 bases outside the gene matches. The CDR3 length is 14 residues. Germline lookup yields CDR1 SGHTS and CDR2 YDEGEE. The CDR3 sequence is CASSAGQGGTEAFF. CDR3 bases: TGTGCCAGCAGCGCGGGACAGGGTGGCACTGAAGCTTTCTTT.

This chain links TRBV6-1 with TRBJ1-1, with TRBD1 as a possible D gene (6 bases). Trimming removed 10 bases from V and 7 bases from J, with 16 bases in between. The CDR3 contains 12 residues. Germline-derived CDR1 and CDR2 are MNHNS and SASEGT. The DNA of the CDR3 is TGTGCCACACAAGAGGGGGAAGGTGAAGCTTTCTTT. This encodes CATQEGEGEAFF.

This clone has a handful of counts. The CDR3 reads CASSLEQGALGANVLTF. In DNA, the CDR3 is TGCGCCAGCAGCTTGGAACAGGGGGCTTTAGGGGCCAACGTCCTGACTTTC. The rearrangement joins TRBV5-1 to TRBJ2-6; 9 positions agree with TRBD1. Trimming at V came to 0 bases and at J to 4 bases, leaving 5 bases not matched to a gene. From germline, CDR1 is SGHRS and CDR2 YFSETQ. The CDR3 runs to 17 residues.

This chain uses TRBV7-3 with TRBJ2-5; 9 bases are shared with TRBD2. The J call is doubtful: the DNA matches TRBJ2-7 better. Germline V gives CDR1 SGHTA, CDR2 FQGTGA. This CDR3 has 15 amino acids. CDR3 bases: TGTGCCAGCAGCCCCGGACTAGCGTTCTCCTACGAGCAGTACTTC. Protein: CASSPGLAFSYEQYF.

J is TRBJ2-7 and V is TRBV27, with TRBD2 as a possible D gene (6 bases). Between the trimmed V and J ends, which lost 5 bases and 2 bases, there was a span of 10 bases. From germline, CDR1 is MNHEY and CDR2 SMNVEV (reference sequence). This CDR3 has 13 amino acids. The chain's CDR3 is CASSRREPYEQYF. The CDR3 nucleotides are TGTGCCAGCAGTCGCCGGGAGCCCTACGAGCAGTACTTC.

This rearrangement joins TRBV7-9 to TRBJ2-5; 7 positions agree with TRBD1. CDR1 is SEHNR and CDR2 is FQNEAQ in the germline V gene (reference sequence). Trimming took 8 bases from V and 4 from J; bases not matched to a gene: 4. This CDR3 is 12 amino acids long. The DNA of the CDR3 is TGTGCCAGCGTAGGGGACAGAGAGACCCAGTACTTC. As protein: CASVGDRETQYF.